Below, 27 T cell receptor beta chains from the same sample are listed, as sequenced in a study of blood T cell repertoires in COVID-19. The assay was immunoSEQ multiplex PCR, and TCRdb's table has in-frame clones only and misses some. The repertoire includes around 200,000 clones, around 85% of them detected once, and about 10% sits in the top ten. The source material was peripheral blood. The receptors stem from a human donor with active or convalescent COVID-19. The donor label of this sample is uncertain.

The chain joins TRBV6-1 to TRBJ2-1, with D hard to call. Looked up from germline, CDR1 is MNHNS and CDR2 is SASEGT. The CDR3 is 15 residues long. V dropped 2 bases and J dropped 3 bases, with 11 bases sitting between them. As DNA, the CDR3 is TGTGCCAGCAGTGAATGGAGCAGAAACTACAATGAGCAGTTCTTC. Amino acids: CASSEWSRNYNEQFF.

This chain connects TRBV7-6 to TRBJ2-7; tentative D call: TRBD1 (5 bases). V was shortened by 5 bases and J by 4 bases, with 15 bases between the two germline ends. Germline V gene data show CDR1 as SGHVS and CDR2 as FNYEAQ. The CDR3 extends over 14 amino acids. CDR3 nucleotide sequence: TGTGCCAGCAGCCCCACCCCTCAGGGATACGAGCAGTACTTC. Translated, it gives CASSPTPQGYEQYF. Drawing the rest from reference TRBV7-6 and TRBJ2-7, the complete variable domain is GAGVSQSPRYKVTKRGQDVALRCDPISGHVSLYWYRQALGQGPEFLTYFNYEAQQDKSGLPNDRFSAERPEGSISTLTIQRTEQRDSAMYRCASSPTPQGYEQYFGPGTRLTVT.

This CDR3 reads CASSSPGNTGELFF. The CDR3 region has the DNA TGCGCCAGCAGCTCCCCAGGGAACACCGGGGAGCTGTTTTTT. The chain employs TRBV5-1 and TRBJ2-2; no clear D. Trimming left V 3 bases short and J 1 base short, with 7 bases between. Germline CDR1 is SGHRS and CDR2 is YFSETQ. The CDR3 sequence is 14 residues long. Using reference TRBV5-1 and TRBJ2-2 for the parts outside the CDR3, the full variable domain is KAGVTQTPRYLIKTRGQQVTLSCSPISGHRSVSWYQQTPGQGLQFLFEYFSETQRNKGNFPGRFSGRQFSNSRSEMNVSTLELGDSALYLCASSSPGNTGELFFGEGSRLTVL.

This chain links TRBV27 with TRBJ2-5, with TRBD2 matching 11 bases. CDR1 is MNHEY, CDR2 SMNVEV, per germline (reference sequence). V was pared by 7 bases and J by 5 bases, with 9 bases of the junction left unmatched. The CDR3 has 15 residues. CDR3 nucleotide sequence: TGTGCCAGCACCCGACTAGCGGGAAATATCGAGACCCAGTACTTC. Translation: CASTRLAGNIETQYF.

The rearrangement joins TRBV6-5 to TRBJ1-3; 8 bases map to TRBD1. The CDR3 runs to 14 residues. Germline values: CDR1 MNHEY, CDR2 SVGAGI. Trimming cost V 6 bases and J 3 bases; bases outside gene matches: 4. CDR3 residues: CASRQGADGNTIYF. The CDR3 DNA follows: TGTGCCAGCAGGCAGGGGGCTGATGGAAACACCATATATTTT.

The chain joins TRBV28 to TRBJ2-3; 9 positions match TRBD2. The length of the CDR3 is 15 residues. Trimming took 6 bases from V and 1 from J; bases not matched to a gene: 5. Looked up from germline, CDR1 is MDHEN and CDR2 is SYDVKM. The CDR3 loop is CASSPQRGGTDTQYF. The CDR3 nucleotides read TGTGCCAGCAGCCCCCAGCGGGGGGGCACAGATACGCAGTATTTT. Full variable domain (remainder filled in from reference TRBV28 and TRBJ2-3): DVKVTQSSRYLVKRTGEKVFLECVQDMDHENMFWYRQDPGLGLRLIYFSYDVKMKEKGDIPEGYSVSREKKERFSLILESASTNQTSMYLCASSPQRGGTDTQYFGPGTRLTVL.

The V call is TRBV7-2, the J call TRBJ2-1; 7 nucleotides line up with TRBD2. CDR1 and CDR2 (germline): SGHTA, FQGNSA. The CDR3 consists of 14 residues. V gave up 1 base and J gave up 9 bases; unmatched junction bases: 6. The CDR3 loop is CASSLGGSVGEQFF. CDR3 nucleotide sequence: TGTGCCAGCAGCTTAGGCGGGAGCGTCGGTGAGCAGTTCTTC.

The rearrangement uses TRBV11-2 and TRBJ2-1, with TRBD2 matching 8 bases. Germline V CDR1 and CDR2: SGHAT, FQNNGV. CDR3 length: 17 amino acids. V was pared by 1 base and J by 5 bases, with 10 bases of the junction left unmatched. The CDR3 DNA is TGTGCCAGCAGCTTAGCTGGCGGGGGGACGATCGACAATGAGCAGTTCTTC. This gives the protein CASSLAGGGTIDNEQFF.

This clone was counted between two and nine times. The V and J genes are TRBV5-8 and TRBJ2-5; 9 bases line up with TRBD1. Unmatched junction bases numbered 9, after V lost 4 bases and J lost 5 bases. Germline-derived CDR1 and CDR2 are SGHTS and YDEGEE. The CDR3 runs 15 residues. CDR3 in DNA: TGTGCCAGCAGCCAACGAACAGGGGGCGTTGAGACCCAGTACTTC. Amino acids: CASSQRTGGVETQYF.

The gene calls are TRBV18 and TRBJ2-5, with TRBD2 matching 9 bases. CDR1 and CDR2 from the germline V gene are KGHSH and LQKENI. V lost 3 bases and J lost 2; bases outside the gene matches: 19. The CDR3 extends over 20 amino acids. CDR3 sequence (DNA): TGTGCCAGCTCACCGTTCCTCGGGGGGCAAGCGGGAGGAGTTCAAGAGACCCAGTACTTC. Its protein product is CASSPFLGGQAGGVQETQYF.

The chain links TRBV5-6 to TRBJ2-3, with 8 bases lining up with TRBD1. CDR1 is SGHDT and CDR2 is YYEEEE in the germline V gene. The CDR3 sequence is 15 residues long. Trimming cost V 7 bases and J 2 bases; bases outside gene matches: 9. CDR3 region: CASEWQGADTDTQYF. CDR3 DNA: TGTGCCAGCGAGTGGCAGGGGGCGGACACAGATACGCAGTATTTT.

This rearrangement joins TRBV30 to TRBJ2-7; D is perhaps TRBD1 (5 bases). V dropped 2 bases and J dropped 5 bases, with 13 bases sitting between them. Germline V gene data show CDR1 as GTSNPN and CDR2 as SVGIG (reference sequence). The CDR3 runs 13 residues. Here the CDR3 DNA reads TGTGCCTGGAGTAAAGGGGCTTTGGACGAGCAGTACTTC. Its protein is CAWSKGALDEQYF.

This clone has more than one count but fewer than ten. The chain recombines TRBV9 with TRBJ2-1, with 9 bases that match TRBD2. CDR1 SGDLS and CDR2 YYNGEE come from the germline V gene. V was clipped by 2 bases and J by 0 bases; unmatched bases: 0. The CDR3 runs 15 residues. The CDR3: CASSVSGSSYNEQFF. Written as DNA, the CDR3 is TGTGCCAGCAGCGTTAGCGGGAGCTCCTACAATGAGCAGTTCTTC.

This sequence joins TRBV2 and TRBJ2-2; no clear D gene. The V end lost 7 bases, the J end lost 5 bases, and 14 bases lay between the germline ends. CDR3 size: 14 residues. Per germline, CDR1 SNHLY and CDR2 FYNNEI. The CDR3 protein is CASKKPQPTGELFF. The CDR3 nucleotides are TGTGCCAGCAAGAAGCCACAGCCAACCGGGGAGCTGTTTTTT.

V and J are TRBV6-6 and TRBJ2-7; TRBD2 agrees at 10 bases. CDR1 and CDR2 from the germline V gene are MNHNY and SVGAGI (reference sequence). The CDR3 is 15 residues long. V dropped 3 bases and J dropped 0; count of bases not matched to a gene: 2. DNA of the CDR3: TGTGCCAGCAGTTATAGCGGGAGGAACTCCTACGAGCAGTACTTC. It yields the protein CASSYSGRNSYEQYF.

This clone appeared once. The DNA of the CDR3 is TGTGCCAGCAGTTCCCGACCGGGACAGAACACAGATACGCAGTATTTT. Translation: CASSSRPGQNTDTQYF. This chain connects TRBV6-5 to TRBJ2-3; 7 bases are shared with TRBD1. From germline, CDR1 is MNHEY and CDR2 SVGAGI. V lost 4 bases, J lost 2 bases, and 9 bases stayed unmatched. The CDR3 consists of 16 residues.

Here the CDR3 reads CASSLGGGRAIETQYF. CDR3 nucleotides: TGCGCCAGCAGCTTGGGAGGCGGGAGGGCCATAGAGACCCAGTACTTC. The chain links TRBV5-1 to TRBJ2-5; 9 bases are a match to TRBD2. Germline CDR1 reads SGHRS; CDR2 reads YFSETQ. After removal of 0 bases from V and 4 bases from J, the junction contained 7 bases not matched to a gene. The CDR3 is made up of 16 amino acids.

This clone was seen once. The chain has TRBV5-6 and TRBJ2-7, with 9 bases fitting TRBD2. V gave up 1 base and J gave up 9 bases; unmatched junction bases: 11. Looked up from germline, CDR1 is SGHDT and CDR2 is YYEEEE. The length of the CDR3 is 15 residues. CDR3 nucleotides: TGTGCCAGCAGCTTGCTAGCGGGACTCCTACGAGGGCAGTACTTC. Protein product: CASSLLAGLLRGQYF.

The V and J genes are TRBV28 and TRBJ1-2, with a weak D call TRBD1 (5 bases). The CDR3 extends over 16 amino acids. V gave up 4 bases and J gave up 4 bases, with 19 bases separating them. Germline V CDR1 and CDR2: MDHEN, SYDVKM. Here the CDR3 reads CASSWRGSKPTYGYTF. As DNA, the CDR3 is TGTGCCAGCAGTTGGAGGGGATCGAAACCAACCTATGGCTACACCTTC.

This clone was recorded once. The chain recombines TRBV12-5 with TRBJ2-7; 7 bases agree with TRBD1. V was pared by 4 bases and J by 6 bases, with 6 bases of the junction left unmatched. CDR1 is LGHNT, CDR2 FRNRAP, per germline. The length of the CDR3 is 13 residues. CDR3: CASGYDRVGEQYF. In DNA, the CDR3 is TGTGCTAGTGGTTACGACAGGGTCGGCGAGCAGTACTTC.

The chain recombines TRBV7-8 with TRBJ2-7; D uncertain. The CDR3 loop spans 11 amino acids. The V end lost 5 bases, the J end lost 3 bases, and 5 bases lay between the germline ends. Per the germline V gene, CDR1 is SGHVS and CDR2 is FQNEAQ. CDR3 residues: CASSLLYEQYF. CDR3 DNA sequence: TGTGCCAGCAGCCTCCTCTACGAGCAGTACTTC. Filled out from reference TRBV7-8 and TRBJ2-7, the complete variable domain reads GAGVSQSPRYKVAKRGQDVALRCDPISGHVSLFWYQQALGQGPEFLTYFQNEAQLDKSGLPSDRFFAERPEGSVSTLKIQRTQQEDSAVYLCASSLLYEQYFGPGTRLTVT.

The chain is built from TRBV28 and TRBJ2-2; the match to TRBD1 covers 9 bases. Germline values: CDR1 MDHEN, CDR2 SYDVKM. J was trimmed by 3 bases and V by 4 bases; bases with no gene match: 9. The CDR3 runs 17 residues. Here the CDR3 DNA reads TGTGCCAGCAGTTCCTACGGACAGGGGTCTCACACCGGGGAGCTGTTTTTT. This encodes CASSSYGQGSHTGELFF.

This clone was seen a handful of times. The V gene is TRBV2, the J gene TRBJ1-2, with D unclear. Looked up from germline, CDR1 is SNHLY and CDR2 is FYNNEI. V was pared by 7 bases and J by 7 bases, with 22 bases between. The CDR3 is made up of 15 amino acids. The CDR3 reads CASKYLPETIGGYTF. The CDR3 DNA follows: TGTGCCAGCAAGTACCTTCCGGAGACTATAGGTGGCTACACCTTC.

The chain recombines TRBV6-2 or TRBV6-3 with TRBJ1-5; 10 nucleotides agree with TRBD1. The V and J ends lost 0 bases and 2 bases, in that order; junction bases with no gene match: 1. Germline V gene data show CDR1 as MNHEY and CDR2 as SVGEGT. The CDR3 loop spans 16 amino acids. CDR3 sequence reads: CASSYSTGGGNQPQHF. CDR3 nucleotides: TGTGCCAGCAGTTACTCGACAGGGGGCGGCAATCAGCCCCAGCATTTT.

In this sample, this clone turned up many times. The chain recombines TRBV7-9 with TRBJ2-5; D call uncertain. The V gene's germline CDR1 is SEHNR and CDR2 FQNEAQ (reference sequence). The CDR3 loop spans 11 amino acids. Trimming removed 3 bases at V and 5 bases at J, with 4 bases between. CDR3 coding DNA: TGTGCCAGCAGCTTCATGGAGACCCAGTACTTC. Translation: CASSFMETQYF.

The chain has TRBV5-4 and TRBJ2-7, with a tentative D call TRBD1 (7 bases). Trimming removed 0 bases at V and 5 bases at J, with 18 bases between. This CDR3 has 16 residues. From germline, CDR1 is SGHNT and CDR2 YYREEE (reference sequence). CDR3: CASSLAVQGGSHEQYF. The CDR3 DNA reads TGTGCCAGCAGCTTGGCCGTTCAGGGGGGATCCCACGAGCAGTACTTC. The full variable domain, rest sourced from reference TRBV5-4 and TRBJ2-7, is ETGVTQSPTHLIKTRGQQVTLRCSSQSGHNTVSWYQQALGQGPQFIFQYYREEENGRGNFPPRFSGLQFPNYSSELNVNALELDDSALYLCASSLAVQGGSHEQYFGPGTRLTVT.

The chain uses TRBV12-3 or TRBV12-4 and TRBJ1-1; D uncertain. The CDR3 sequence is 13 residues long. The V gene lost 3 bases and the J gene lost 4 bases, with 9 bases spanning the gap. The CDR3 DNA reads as TGTGCCAGCAGTTTGACTCCCGCCACTGAAGCTTTCTTT. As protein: CASSLTPATEAFF.